This T cell receptor beta chain was recovered during a study of metastatic and nonmetastatic thyroid tumors. Overall study context: The comparison covered peripheral blood and tumor or nodule tissue in malignant and benign thyroid patients.

All patients reached thyroid surgery having received no treatment beforehand. The CDR3 is 18 amino acids. In germline, CDR1 is KGHDR, CDR2 SFDVKD. The J segment lost 1 base and the V segment lost 3 bases, leaving 8 bases of the junction unmatched. TCRdb re-called the PCR reads through MiXCR. The sample holds some 41,000 clones, 13% seen once. Regarding the study as a whole: Patients with malignant thyroid tumors reportedly had significantly higher TCR beta diversity than those with benign nodules, in blood and tumor.

At least ten counts were recorded for this clone. The target antigen is unknown. The chain recombines TRBV24-1 with TRBJ2-2, with 9 bases lining up with TRBD2. The TCR originated in a female donor with papillary thyroid cancer or a benign thyroid nodule (not recorded which). Some clones in this sample may be carry-over from other donors' samples. The sample comprised blood. The CDR3 DNA is TGTGCCACCAGTGATCCCAGGGCTAGCGGGAAGAACACCGGGGAGCTGTTTTTT. Its translation: CATSDPRASGKNTGELFF.